This T cell receptor beta chain is from a study of shared clonotypes between healthy human individuals. Study as a whole: Every donor yielded three CD4 naive, three CD4 memory, two CD8 naive and one CD8 memory plate. Study-level findings and limits: Larger richness was generally estimated for naive than memory subsets.

Terminally differentiated effector memory CD45RA+ cells were left out of the naive CD8 fraction, which was CD45RO-negative and positively selected for CCR7. Notes on this clone: What it binds is unknown.

Data came from immunoSEQ multiplex PCR; TCRdb stores just in-frame clones and leaves some out. The table has roughly 2.1 million clones, approximately 94% seen once. Germline CDR1 SGDLS, CDR2 YYNGEE. V dropped 2 bases and J dropped 4 bases, with 19 bases sitting between them. The CDR3 is 18 residues long. This TCR was sampled from a man in his late teens or twenties in good health. Some clones in this sample may be carry-over from other donors' samples. The V and J genes are TRBV9 and TRBJ2-6; no clear D gene. The sequenced material came from naive CD8+ T cells from PBMCs. The CDR3 DNA follows: TGTGCCAGCAGCGTTCCGACAACTACCCCGAGAGGGGCCAACGTCCTGACTTTC. Translation: CASSVPTTTPRGANVLTF.